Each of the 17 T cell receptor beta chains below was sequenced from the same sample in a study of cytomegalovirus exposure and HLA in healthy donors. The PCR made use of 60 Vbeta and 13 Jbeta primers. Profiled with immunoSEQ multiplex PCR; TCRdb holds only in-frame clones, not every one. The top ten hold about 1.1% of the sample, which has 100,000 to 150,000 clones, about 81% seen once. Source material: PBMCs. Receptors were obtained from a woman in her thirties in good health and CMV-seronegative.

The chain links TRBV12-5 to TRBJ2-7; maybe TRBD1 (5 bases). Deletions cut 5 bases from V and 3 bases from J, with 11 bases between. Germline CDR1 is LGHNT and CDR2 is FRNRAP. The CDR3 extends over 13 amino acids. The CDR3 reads CASGRGQVYEQYF. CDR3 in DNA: TGTGCTAGTGGTAGGGGCCAAGTCTACGAGCAGTACTTC.

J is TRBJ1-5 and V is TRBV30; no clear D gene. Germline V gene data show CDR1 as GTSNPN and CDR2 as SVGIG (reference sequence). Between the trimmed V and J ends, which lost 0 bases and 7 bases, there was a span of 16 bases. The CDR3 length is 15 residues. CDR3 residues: CAWSVRAGSGQPQHF. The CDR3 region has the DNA TGTGCCTGGAGTGTGCGGGCGGGGTCTGGGCAGCCCCAGCATTTT.

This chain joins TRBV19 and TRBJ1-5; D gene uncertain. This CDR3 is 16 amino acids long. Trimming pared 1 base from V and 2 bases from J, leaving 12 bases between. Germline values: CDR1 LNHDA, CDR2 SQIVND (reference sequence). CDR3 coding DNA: TGTGCCAGTAGTATAGCCGGGGAGGGCGGCAATCAGCCCCAGCATTTT. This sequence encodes CASSIAGEGGNQPQHF.

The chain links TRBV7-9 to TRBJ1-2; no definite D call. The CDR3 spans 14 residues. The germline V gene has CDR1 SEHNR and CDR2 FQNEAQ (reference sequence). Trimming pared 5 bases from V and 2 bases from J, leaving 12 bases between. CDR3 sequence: CASSPFGRNYGYTF. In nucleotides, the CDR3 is TGTGCCAGCAGCCCCTTTGGGAGAAACTATGGCTACACCTTC. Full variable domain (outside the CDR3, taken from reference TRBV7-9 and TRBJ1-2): DTGVSQNPRHKITKRGQNVTFRCDPISEHNRLYWYRQTLGQGPEFLTYFQNEAQLEKSRLLSDRFSAERPKGSFSTLEIQRTEQGDSAMYLCASSPFGRNYGYTFGSGTRLTVV.

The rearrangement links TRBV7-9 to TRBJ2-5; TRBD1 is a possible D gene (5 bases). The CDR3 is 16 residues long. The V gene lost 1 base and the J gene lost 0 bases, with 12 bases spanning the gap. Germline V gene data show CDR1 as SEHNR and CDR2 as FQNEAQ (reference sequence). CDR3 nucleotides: TGTGCCAGCAGCTTAGAGGGGAAGGAGTACCAAGAGACCCAGTACTTC. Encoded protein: CASSLEGKEYQETQYF.

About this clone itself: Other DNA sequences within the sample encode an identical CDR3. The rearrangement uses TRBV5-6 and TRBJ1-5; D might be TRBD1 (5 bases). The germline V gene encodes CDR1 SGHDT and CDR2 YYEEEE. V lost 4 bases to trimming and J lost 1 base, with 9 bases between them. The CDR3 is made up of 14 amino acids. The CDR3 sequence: CASSPGGSNQPQHF. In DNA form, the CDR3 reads TGTGCCAGCAGCCCTGGGGGGAGCAATCAGCCCCAGCATTTT.

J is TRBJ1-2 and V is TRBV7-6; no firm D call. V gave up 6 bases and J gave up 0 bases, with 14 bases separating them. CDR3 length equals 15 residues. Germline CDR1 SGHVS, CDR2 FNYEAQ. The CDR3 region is CASSAGLRANYGYTF. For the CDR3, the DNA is TGTGCCAGCAGTGCCGGACTGAGAGCTAACTATGGCTACACCTTC.

In DNA, the CDR3 is TGTGCTAGTGTTTCAACAGGGATGCAGCCCCAGCATTTT. It yields the protein CASVSTGMQPQHF. The J gene is TRBJ1-5, the V gene TRBV12-5; a possible D gene is TRBD1 (6 bases). Trimming removed 7 bases at V and 7 bases at J, with 14 bases between. Per the germline V gene, CDR1 is LGHNT and CDR2 is FRNRAP. CDR3 length: 13 residues.

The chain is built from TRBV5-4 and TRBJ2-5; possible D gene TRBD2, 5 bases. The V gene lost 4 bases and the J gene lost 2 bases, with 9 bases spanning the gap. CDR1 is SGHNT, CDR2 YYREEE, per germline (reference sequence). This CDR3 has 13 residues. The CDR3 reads CASSPDLQETQYF. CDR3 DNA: TGTGCCAGCAGCCCGGACTTACAAGAGACCCAGTACTTC.

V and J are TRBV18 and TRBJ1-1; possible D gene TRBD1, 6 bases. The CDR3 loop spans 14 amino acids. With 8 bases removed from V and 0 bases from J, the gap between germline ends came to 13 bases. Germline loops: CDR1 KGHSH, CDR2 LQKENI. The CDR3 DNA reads TGTGCCAGCGGTGAACAGGGTCTGAACACTGAAGCTTTCTTT. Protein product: CASGEQGLNTEAFF.

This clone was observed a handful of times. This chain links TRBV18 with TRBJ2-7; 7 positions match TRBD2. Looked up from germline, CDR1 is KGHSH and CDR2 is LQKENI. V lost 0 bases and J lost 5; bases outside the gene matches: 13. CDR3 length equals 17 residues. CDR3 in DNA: TGTGCCAGCTCACCACCACGGGGGGTCGGCCCCCTAGACGAGCAGTACTTC. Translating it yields CASSPPRGVGPLDEQYF.

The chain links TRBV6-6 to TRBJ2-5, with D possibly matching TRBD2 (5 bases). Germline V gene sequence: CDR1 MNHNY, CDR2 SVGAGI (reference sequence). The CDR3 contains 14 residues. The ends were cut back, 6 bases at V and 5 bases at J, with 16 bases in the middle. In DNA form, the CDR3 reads TGTGCCAGCAGCCAGGAAATCCCGGGGGAGACCCAGTACTTC. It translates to CASSQEIPGETQYF.

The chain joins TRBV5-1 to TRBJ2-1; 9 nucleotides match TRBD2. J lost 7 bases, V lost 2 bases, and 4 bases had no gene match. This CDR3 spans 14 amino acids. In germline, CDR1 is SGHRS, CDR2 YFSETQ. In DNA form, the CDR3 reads TGCGCCAGCAGCTTATTGGCGGGGGGGAATGAGCAGTTCTTC. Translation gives CASSLLAGGNEQFF.

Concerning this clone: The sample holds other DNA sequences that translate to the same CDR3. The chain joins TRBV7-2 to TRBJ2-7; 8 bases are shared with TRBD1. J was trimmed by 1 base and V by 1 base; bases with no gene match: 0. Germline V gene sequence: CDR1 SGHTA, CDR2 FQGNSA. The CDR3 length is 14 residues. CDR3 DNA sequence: TGTGCCAGCAGCTTAGGGACAGGGTCCTACGAGCAGTACTTC. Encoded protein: CASSLGTGSYEQYF.

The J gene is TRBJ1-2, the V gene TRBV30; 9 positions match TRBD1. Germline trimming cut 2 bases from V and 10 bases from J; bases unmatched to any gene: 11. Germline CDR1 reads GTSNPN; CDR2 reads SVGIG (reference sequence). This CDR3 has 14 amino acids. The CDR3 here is CAWSWGQGFSTYTF. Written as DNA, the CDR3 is TGTGCCTGGAGTTGGGGACAGGGATTTTCAACCTACACCTTC. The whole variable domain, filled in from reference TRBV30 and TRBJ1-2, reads SQTIHQWPATLVQPVGSPLSLECTVEGTSNPNLYWYRQAAGRGLQLLFYSVGIGQISSEVPQNLSASRPQDRQFILSSKKLLLSDSGFYLCAWSWGQGFSTYTFGSGTRLTVV.

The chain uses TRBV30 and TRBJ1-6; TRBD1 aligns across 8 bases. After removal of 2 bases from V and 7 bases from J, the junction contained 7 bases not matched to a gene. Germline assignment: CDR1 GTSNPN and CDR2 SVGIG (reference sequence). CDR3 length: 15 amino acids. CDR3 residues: CAWSSGGLLNSPLHF. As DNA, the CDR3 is TGTGCCTGGAGTTCAGGGGGCCTACTCAATTCACCCCTCCACTTT. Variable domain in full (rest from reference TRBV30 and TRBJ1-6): SQTIHQWPATLVQPVGSPLSLECTVEGTSNPNLYWYRQAAGRGLQLLFYSVGIGQISSEVPQNLSASRPQDRQFILSSKKLLLSDSGFYLCAWSSGGLLNSPLHFGNGTRLTVT.

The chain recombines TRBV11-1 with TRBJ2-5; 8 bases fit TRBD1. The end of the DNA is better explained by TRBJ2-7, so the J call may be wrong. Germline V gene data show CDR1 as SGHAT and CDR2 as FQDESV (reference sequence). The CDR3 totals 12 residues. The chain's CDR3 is CASSSTGAEQYF. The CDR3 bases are TGTGCCAGCAGCTCGACAGGGGCCGAGCAGTACTTC.